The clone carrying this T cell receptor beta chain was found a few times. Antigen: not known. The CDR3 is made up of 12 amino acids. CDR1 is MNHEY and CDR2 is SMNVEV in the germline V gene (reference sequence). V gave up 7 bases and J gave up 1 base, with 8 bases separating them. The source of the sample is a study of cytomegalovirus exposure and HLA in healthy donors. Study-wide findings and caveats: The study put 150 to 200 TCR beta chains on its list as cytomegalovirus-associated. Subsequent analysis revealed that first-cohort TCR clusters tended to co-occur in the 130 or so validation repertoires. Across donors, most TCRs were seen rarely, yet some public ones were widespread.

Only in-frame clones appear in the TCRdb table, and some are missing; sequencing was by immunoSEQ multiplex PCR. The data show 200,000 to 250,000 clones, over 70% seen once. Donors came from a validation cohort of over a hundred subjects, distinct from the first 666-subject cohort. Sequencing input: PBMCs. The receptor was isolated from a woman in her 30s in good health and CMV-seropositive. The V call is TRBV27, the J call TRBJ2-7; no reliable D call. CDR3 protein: CASMGSSYEQYF. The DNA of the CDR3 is TGTGCCAGCATGGGTTCTTCCTACGAGCAGTACTTC.